This TCR beta chain was captured by sequencing in a study of blood T cell repertoires in COVID-19. CDR3 length equals 14 residues. Germline values: CDR1 SGHTA, CDR2 FQGNSA. V was cut by 7 bases and J by 1 base, with 11 bases left in between. This clone is a singleton in its sample. Measured with immunoSEQ multiplex PCR; TCRdb has only the in-frame clones, and not every one. The sample holds some 93,000 clones, 86% seen once. This chain links TRBV7-2 with TRBJ2-4, with D possibly TRBD2 on 5 matching bases. The sequenced material came from peripheral blood. The receptor was isolated from a man aged 55-75 years with acute or convalescent COVID-19. As DNA, the CDR3 is TGTGCCAGCAACCCCGACTACGCCAAAAACATTCAGTACTTC. Translating gives CASNPDYAKNIQYF. The variable domain in full, with the rest retrieved from reference TRBV7-2 and TRBJ2-4, is GAGVSQSPSNKVTEKGKDVELRCDPISGHTALYWYRQSLGQGLEFLIYFQGNSAPDKSGLPSDRFSAERTGGSVSTLTIQRTQQEDSAVYLCASNPDYAKNIQYFGAGTRLSVL.